Listed below are T cell receptor beta chains from one sample, sequenced in a study of neurological immune-mediated disorders. TCRdb independently ran MiXCR on the 5' RACE reads; one entry per CDR3 protein. In the table there are 77,000 or so distinct CDR3 sequences, approximately 10% of which are singletons. Sequencing input: PBMCs. The source is a man over 45 in good health. The CDR3 runs from the conserved cysteine through the conserved F or W. The order of the fields is clone size, J gene, V gene, D gene, CDR3 DNA, CDR3 protein. The D gene is left open where the match is weak. For some rows the clone size is stated as once, few or many, or as a class when expanded; others skip it.

abundance: many
j_gene: TRBJ1-1
v_gene: TRBV6-1
d_gene: NA
CDR3nt: TGTGCCAGCAGTGAAGGGTGGCGGGGCCCGAACACTGAAGCTTTCTTT
CDR3aa: CASSEGWRGPNTEAFF

abundance: many
j_gene: TRBJ2-7
v_gene: TRBV20-1
d_gene: NA
CDR3nt: TGCAGTGCTTCGGCCGAAACCTACGAGCAGTACTTC
CDR3aa: CSASAETYEQYF

abundance: many
j_gene: TRBJ2-5
v_gene: TRBV20-1
d_gene: TRBD2
CDR3nt: TGCAGTGAGGTGGTAGCGGGGGGCCAGGCGAGAGAGACCCAGTACTTC
CDR3aa: CSEVVAGGQARETQYF

abundance: many
j_gene: TRBJ2-7
v_gene: TRBV7-9
d_gene: NA
CDR3nt: TGTGCCAGTGCATTTGAGGCGGCCTACGAGCAGTACTTC
CDR3aa: CASAFEAAYEQYF

abundance: NA
j_gene: TRBJ1-1
v_gene: TRBV14
d_gene: NA
CDR3nt: TGTGCCAGCAGCCCAACGTGGAAGAAGAACACTGAAGCTTTCTTT
CDR3aa: CASSPTWKKNTEAFF

abundance: many
j_gene: TRBJ2-1
v_gene: TRBV24-1
d_gene: NA
CDR3nt: TGTGCCACCAAACAGGGTTCGAACTACAATGAGCAGTTCTTC
CDR3aa: CATKQGSNYNEQFF

abundance: many
j_gene: TRBJ2-5
v_gene: TRBV29-1
d_gene: TRBD2
CDR3nt: TGCAGCGTTGAGTATCTAGCGGGGGTCTACCAAGAGACCCAGTACTTC
CDR3aa: CSVEYLAGVYQETQYF

abundance: many
j_gene: TRBJ2-7
v_gene: TRBV5-1
d_gene: TRBD2
CDR3nt: TGCGCCAGCAGCTCCCGGAGGGCTAGCGGGCCCTACGAGCAGTACTTC
CDR3aa: CASSSRRASGPYEQYF

abundance: many
j_gene: TRBJ2-7
v_gene: TRBV5-1
d_gene: TRBD2
CDR3nt: TGCGCCAGCAGCAAACTAGCGGGAGACGAGCAGTACTTC
CDR3aa: CASSKLAGDEQYF

abundance: many
j_gene: TRBJ2-3
v_gene: TRBV7-2
d_gene: TRBD2
CDR3nt: TGTGCCAGCAGCTCCCCTGGCGGGAGGGCCGGGGCAGATACGCAGTATTTT
CDR3aa: CASSSPGGRAGADTQYF

abundance: many
j_gene: TRBJ1-6
v_gene: TRBV5-1
d_gene: TRBD1
CDR3nt: TGCGCCAGCAGGCCTACAGGGGAAAGTTCACCCCTCCACTTT
CDR3aa: CASRPTGESSPLHF

abundance: many
j_gene: TRBJ1-4
v_gene: TRBV20-1
d_gene: NA
CDR3nt: TGCAGTGCCAATGGACAGTATAATGAAAAACTGTTTTTT
CDR3aa: CSANGQYNEKLFF

abundance: few
j_gene: TRBJ2-7
v_gene: TRBV7-2
d_gene: NA
CDR3nt: TGTGCCAGCAGCCCCAATCATTTCTACGAGCAGTACTTC
CDR3aa: CASSPNHFYEQYF

abundance: many
j_gene: TRBJ2-7
v_gene: TRBV12-3/TRBV12-4
d_gene: TRBD1
CDR3nt: TGTGCCAGCAGTCCGGGACAGGGGGCCTACGAGCAGTACTTC
CDR3aa: CASSPGQGAYEQYF

abundance: many
j_gene: TRBJ2-5
v_gene: TRBV6-6
d_gene: NA
CDR3nt: TGTGCCAGCAGTTACTCGAGGCCAGGACAGAAAGAGACCCAGTACTTC
CDR3aa: CASSYSRPGQKETQYF

abundance: many
j_gene: TRBJ1-6
v_gene: TRBV20-1
d_gene: NA
CDR3nt: TGCAGTGCTAGAGACCGCCTCGGCAGCTCCTATAATTCACCCCTCCACTTT
CDR3aa: CSARDRLGSSYNSPLHF

abundance: many
j_gene: TRBJ2-3
v_gene: TRBV12-3/TRBV12-4
d_gene: NA
CDR3nt: TGTGCCAGCAGTTTTAGCCAAGGGAGGGGGCCAGATACGCAGTATTTT
CDR3aa: CASSFSQGRGPDTQYF

abundance: many
j_gene: TRBJ1-5
v_gene: TRBV6-2/TRBV6-3
d_gene: NA
CDR3nt: TGTGCCAGCAGCCCCGGACGGGGGGTAGGTCAGCCCCAGCATTTT
CDR3aa: CASSPGRGVGQPQHF

abundance: many
j_gene: TRBJ2-3
v_gene: TRBV7-9
d_gene: TRBD2
CDR3nt: TGTGCCAGCAGCCTGACTAGCGGGACTACAGATACGCAGTATTTT
CDR3aa: CASSLTSGTTDTQYF

abundance: many
j_gene: TRBJ2-2
v_gene: TRBV4-1
d_gene: NA
CDR3nt: TGCGCCAGCAGCCAAGGAGTAGGGACCGGGGAGCTGTTTTTT
CDR3aa: CASSQGVGTGELFF

abundance: many
j_gene: TRBJ1-1
v_gene: TRBV5-1
d_gene: NA
CDR3nt: TGCGCCAGCAGCTTGGCGTGGCACCCTATGAACACTGAAGCTTTCTTT
CDR3aa: CASSLAWHPMNTEAFF

abundance: many
j_gene: TRBJ2-1
v_gene: TRBV29-1
d_gene: NA
CDR3nt: TGCAGCGTTGACCAGGGGAAGGGCTCTCAGTTCTTC
CDR3aa: CSVDQGKGSQFF

abundance: few
j_gene: TRBJ2-7
v_gene: TRBV6-2/TRBV6-3
d_gene: TRBD1
CDR3nt: TGTGCCAGCAGTCCTAGGACAGGGGTGACCTACGAGCAGTACTTC
CDR3aa: CASSPRTGVTYEQYF

abundance: many
j_gene: TRBJ2-2
v_gene: TRBV6-1
d_gene: TRBD2
CDR3nt: TGTGCCAGCAGTGATAAAGGACTAGCGGGGCTAAACACCGGGGAGCTGTTTTTT
CDR3aa: CASSDKGLAGLNTGELFF

abundance: many
j_gene: TRBJ2-1
v_gene: TRBV10-3
d_gene: TRBD2
CDR3nt: TGTGCCATCACGGCGGGGGACTACAATGAGCAGTTCTTC
CDR3aa: CAITAGDYNEQFF

abundance: many
j_gene: TRBJ2-2
v_gene: TRBV5-1
d_gene: NA
CDR3nt: TGCGCCAGCAGCCTACAAGCTACCGGGGAGCTGTTTTTT
CDR3aa: CASSLQATGELFF